These 19 T cell receptor beta chains originate from one sample sequenced in a study of T-cell memory formation after mild COVID-19. In TCRdb, the 5' RACE reads were re-called with MiXCR into one record per CDR3 protein. The sample shows approximately 340,000 distinct CDR3 sequences, around a sixth of them seen only once. The sequenced sample consisted of PBMCs or a T cell subset sorted from them (not recorded which). These TCRs come from a man between 18 and 35 years old who had mild COVID-19 (a few samples of this study predate the infection). Cell type and time point are not known.

The genes are TRBV20-1 and TRBJ1-2; 7 bases are a match to TRBD1. V lost 5 bases and J lost 3; bases outside the gene matches: 6. The CDR3 runs 13 residues. Per the germline V gene, CDR1 is DFQATT and CDR2 is SNEGSKA (reference sequence). The CDR3 sequence is CSALRGADYGYTF. CDR3 DNA: TGCAGTGCTCTCAGGGGGGCGGACTATGGCTACACCTTC.

The rearrangement uses TRBV7-3 and TRBJ2-3; D is ambiguous. With 0 bases removed from V and 7 bases from J, the gap between germline ends came to 11 bases. The germline V gene encodes CDR1 SGHTA and CDR2 FQGTGA. CDR3 length: 14 residues. For the CDR3, the DNA is TGTGCCAGCAGCTTAACCGCCCAGTCCTATACGCAGTATTTT. This translates into CASSLTAQSYTQYF.

The chain combines TRBV20-1 with TRBJ1-5; 7 positions match TRBD1. The CDR3 is 10 residues long. Germline values: CDR1 DFQATT, CDR2 SNEGSKA (reference sequence). The CDR3, as DNA: TGCGGGACAGAAGGTAGGCCCCAGCATTTT. Amino acids: CGTEGRPQHF.

Worth noting for this clonotype: At one boundary the junction diverges from the germline segment, which might be a read error. J is TRBJ2-5 and V is TRBV5-1; unclear D gene. Germline CDR1 SGHRS, CDR2 YFSETQ. The CDR3 runs to 14 residues. The CDR3, as DNA: TGCGCCAGCAGATTGGGCACCAGGCAAGAGACCCAGTACTTC. This gives the protein CASRLGTRQETQYF.

The rearrangement links TRBV7-9 to TRBJ2-1, with D maybe TRBD1 (7 bases). The germline V gene encodes CDR1 SEHNR and CDR2 FQNEAQ (reference sequence). The CDR3 totals 16 residues. V was shortened by 4 bases and J by 6 bases, with 19 bases between the two germline ends. CDR3 coding DNA: TGTGCCAGCAGCTCGAGGGGGCAGTCGGAGGGCAATGAGCAGTTCTTC. Protein sequence: CASSSRGQSEGNEQFF. The variable domain in full, completed from reference TRBV7-9 and TRBJ2-1, reads DTGVSQNPRHKITKRGQNVTFRCDPISEHNRLYWYRQTLGQGPEFLTYFQNEAQLEKSRLLSDRFSAERPKGSFSTLEIQRTEQGDSAMYLCASSSRGQSEGNEQFFGPGTRLTVL.

The rearrangement joins TRBV4-3 to TRBJ2-5; D call uncertain. Germline CDR1 is LGHNA and CDR2 is YSLEER. V was trimmed by 0 bases and J by 3 bases, leaving 5 bases between them. The CDR3 length is 13 residues. DNA of the CDR3: TGCGCCAGCAGCCAAGACTTGGAAGAGACCCAGTACTTC. Protein product: CASSQDLEETQYF.

The table lists this clonotype with many counts. The rearrangement links TRBV20-1 to TRBJ1-5; possibly TRBD1 for D (6 bases). Germline V lookup: CDR1 DFQATT, CDR2 SNEGSKA (reference sequence). CDR3 size: 12 residues. CDR3 bases: TGCAGGGCGGGAGGGGGGAATCAGCCCCAGCATTTT. As protein: CRAGGGNQPQHF.

This clonotype occurred a few times. The chain couples TRBV5-1 to TRBJ2-7, with TRBD1 matching 10 bases. The CDR3 has 16 residues. CDR1 and CDR2 from the germline V gene are SGHRS and YFSETQ. The V gene end was trimmed by 0 bases and the J gene end by 4 bases; junction bases not matched to a gene: 7. The CDR3 DNA follows: TGCGCCAGCAGCTTGGGCCGAGGACAGGGGGTTTACGAGCAGTACTTC. Residues: CASSLGRGQGVYEQYF.

This clonotype was recorded many times. The V and J genes are TRBV7-7 and TRBJ2-1; 10 positions match TRBD1. The CDR3 loop spans 13 amino acids. CDR1 SSHAT and CDR2 FNYEAQ come from the germline V gene (reference sequence). The J segment lost 7 bases and the V segment lost 6 bases, leaving 3 bases of the junction unmatched. In nucleotides, the CDR3 is TGTGCCAGCAGTTTGGACAGGGGGAATGAGCAGTTCTTC. Protein: CASSLDRGNEQFF.

This chain connects TRBV12-3 or TRBV12-4 to TRBJ1-2; 8 bases match TRBD1. After removal of 4 bases from V and 7 bases from J, the junction contained 5 bases not matched to a gene. The CDR3 is made up of 13 amino acids. CDR3 nucleotide sequence: TGTGCCAGCAGTTGGACAGGGTCTCGTGGCTACACCTTC. This codes for CASSWTGSRGYTF.

This clonotype was observed a single time. This chain joins TRBV20-1 and TRBJ2-7; no definite D call. The CDR3 sequence is 11 residues long. Germline V gene sequence: CDR1 DFQATT, CDR2 SNEGSKA (reference sequence). With 4 bases removed from V and 2 bases from J, the gap between germline ends came to 6 bases. The CDR3 reads CSATRTYEQYF. CDR3 in DNA: TGCAGTGCTACGCGAACCTACGAGCAGTACTTC.

This clonotype was seen at least ten times. This chain links TRBV5-1 with TRBJ1-6; D not resolved. The CDR3 is made up of 14 amino acids. Germline-derived CDR1 and CDR2 are SGHRS and YFSETQ. Between the trimmed V and J ends, which lost 0 bases and 5 bases, there was a span of 6 bases. This CDR3 is CASSLGQNNSPLHF. CDR3 DNA sequence: TGCGCCAGCAGCTTGGGGCAGAATAATTCACCCCTCCACTTT.

A few counts support this clonotype. The rearrangement joins TRBV21-1 to TRBJ2-1; the tabulated D call, TRBD2, remains unverified against the DNA. TRBV21-1 is a known pseudogene. The CDR3 covers 19 residues. The CDR3: CASSPGDSGGPSSYNEQFF. The CDR3 DNA follows: TGTGCCAGCAGCCCTGGGGACAGCGGGGGGCCGAGCTCCTACAATGAGCAGTTCTTC.

CDR3 amino acids: CASSPAGQPNEKLFF. CDR3 nucleotides: TGTGCCAGCAGTCCGGCGGGGCAGCCTAATGAAAAACTGTTTTTT. This chain links TRBV7-9 with TRBJ1-4, with D maybe TRBD1 (5 bases). The CDR3 sequence is 15 residues long. The germline V and J ends were trimmed by 6 bases and 3 bases, with 14 bases remaining between them. Germline CDR1 is SEHNR and CDR2 is FQNEAQ (reference sequence). Looking up the rest from reference TRBV7-9 and TRBJ1-4 gives the full variable domain: DTGVSQNPRHKITKRGQNVTFRCDPISEHNRLYWYRQTLGQGPEFLTYFQNEAQLEKSRLLSDRFSAERPKGSFSTLEIQRTEQGDSAMYLCASSPAGQPNEKLFFGSGTQLSVL.

V usage is TRBV27 and J usage is TRBJ2-3; 13 bases line up with TRBD2. Germline V gene data show CDR1 as MNHEY and CDR2 as SMNVEV (reference sequence). This CDR3 comprises 16 residues. The trim removed 2 bases at V and 5 bases at J, leaving 4 bases unmatched. CDR3 amino acids: CASSLLLAGGRDTQYF. The CDR3 DNA follows: TGTGCCAGCAGTTTACTACTAGCGGGGGGGAGAGATACGCAGTATTTT.

This clonotype was detected only a few times. The genes are TRBV5-5 and TRBJ1-5; D might be TRBD1 (6 bases). The CDR3 has 15 amino acids. Looked up from germline, CDR1 is SGHKS and CDR2 is YYEKEE (reference sequence). V lost 4 bases and J 1 base, leaving 12 bases between the germline ends. The CDR3 bases are TGTGCCAGCAGCCGATCCACAGGGAGCAATCAGCCCCAGCATTTT. This gives the protein CASSRSTGSNQPQHF. The variable domain in full, completed from reference TRBV5-5 and TRBJ1-5, reads DAGVTQSPTHLIKTRGQQVTLRCSPISGHKSVSWYQQVLGQGPQFIFQYYEKEERGRGNFPDRFSARQFPNYSSELNVNALLLGDSALYLCASSRSTGSNQPQHFGDGTRLSIL.

The chain couples TRBV20-1 to TRBJ2-3; 11 bases agree with TRBD2. CDR3 length: 11 amino acids. The V gene's germline CDR1 is DFQATT and CDR2 SNEGSKA (reference sequence). CDR3 sequence: CLSGGAQTQYF. The CDR3 nucleotides read TGCCTTAGCGGGGGGGCACAAACGCAGTATTTT.

This clonotype was seen a handful of times. The chain joins TRBV18 to TRBJ1-6, with TRBD1 matching 7 bases. Germline assignment: CDR1 KGHSH and CDR2 LQKENI. The CDR3 is made up of 14 amino acids. Trimming removed 3 bases from V and 6 bases from J; junction bases left unmatched: 2. This chain's CDR3 is CASSPTGSNSPLHF. CDR3 in DNA: TGTGCCAGCTCACCGACAGGGAGTAATTCACCCCTCCACTTT.

The chain recombines TRBV29-1 with TRBJ1-1, with D maybe TRBD1 (5 bases). The V end lost 3 bases, the J end lost 0 bases, and 11 bases lay between the germline ends. The CDR3 loop spans 14 amino acids. Germline V CDR1 and CDR2: SQVTM, ANQGSEA. The CDR3 nucleotides are TGCAGCGTTGATGCGGCAGGGATGAACACTGAAGCTTTCTTT. Its protein product is CSVDAAGMNTEAFF.